The clone carrying this TCR beta chain was found once. The record originates from a study of shared clonotypes between healthy human individuals. Only in-frame clones appear in the TCRdb table, and some are missing; sequencing was by immunoSEQ multiplex PCR. The profile covers under 1 million clones, with 80% to 95% appearing a single time and around 24% taken by the ten largest. The CDR3 extends over 13 amino acids. Per the germline V gene, CDR1 is MDHEN and CDR2 is SYDVKM. V was shortened by 5 bases and J by 6 bases, with 11 bases between the two germline ends. Naive CD8 cells were CD45RO-negative, positively selected for CCR7, excluding terminally differentiated effector memory CD45RA+ cells.

The sample was naive CD8+ T cells sorted from blood. The sequence was obtained from a man aged 25-45 years in good health. The gene calls are TRBV28 and TRBJ2-1, with a weak D call TRBD2 (6 bases). CDR3 DNA sequence: TGTGCCAGCAGTATCGGGACTCTCAATGAGCAGTTCTTC. Amino acids: CASSIGTLNEQFF.